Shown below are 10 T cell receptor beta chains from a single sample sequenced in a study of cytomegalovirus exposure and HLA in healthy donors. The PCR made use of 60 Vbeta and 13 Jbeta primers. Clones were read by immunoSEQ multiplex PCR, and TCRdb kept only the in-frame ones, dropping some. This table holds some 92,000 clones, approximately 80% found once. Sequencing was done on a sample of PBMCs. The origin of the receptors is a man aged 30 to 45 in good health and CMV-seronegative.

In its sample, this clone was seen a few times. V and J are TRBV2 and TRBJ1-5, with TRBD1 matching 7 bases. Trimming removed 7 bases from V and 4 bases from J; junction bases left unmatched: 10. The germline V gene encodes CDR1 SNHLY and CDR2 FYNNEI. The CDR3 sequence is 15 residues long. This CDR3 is CASTEGATGNQPQHF. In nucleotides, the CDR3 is TGTGCCAGCACCGAAGGTGCGACAGGGAATCAGCCCCAGCATTTT.

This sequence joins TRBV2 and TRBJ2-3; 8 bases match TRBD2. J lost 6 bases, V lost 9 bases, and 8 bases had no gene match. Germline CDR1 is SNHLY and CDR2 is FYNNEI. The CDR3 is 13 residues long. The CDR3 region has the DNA TGTGCCAGGGGGACTAGTCCCTCGGATACGCAGTATTTT. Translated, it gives CARGTSPSDTQYF.

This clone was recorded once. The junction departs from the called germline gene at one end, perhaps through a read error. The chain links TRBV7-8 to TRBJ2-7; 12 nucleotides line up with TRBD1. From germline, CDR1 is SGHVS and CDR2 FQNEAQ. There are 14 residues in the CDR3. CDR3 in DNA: TGTGCCAGCAGCTTAGGTTCGGCGGGGACAGGGGGCAAGTTC. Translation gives CASSLGSAGTGGKF.

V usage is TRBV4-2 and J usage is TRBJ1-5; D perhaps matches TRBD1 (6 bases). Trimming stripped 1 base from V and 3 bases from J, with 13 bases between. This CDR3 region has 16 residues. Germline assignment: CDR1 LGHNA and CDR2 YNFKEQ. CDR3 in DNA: TGTGCCAGCAGCCAAGTTAGAGGGGGGGTCAATCAGCCCCAGCATTTT. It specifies CASSQVRGGVNQPQHF.

This chain's CDR3 is CASSATSGGTDEQYF. The CDR3 DNA is TGTGCCAGCAGCGCGACTAGCGGGGGAACAGACGAGCAGTACTTC. The V and J genes are TRBV9 and TRBJ2-7, with 12 bases matching TRBD2. This CDR3 contains 15 residues. The V and J ends lost 3 bases and 5 bases, in that order; junction bases with no gene match: 6. CDR1 and CDR2 (germline): SGDLS, YYNGEE.

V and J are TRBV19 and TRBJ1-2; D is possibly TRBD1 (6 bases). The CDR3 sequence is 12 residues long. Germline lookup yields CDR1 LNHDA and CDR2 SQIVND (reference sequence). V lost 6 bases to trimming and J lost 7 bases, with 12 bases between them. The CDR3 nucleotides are TGTGCCAGTAGAACGGGGACACTTGGCTACACCTTC. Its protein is CASRTGTLGYTF.

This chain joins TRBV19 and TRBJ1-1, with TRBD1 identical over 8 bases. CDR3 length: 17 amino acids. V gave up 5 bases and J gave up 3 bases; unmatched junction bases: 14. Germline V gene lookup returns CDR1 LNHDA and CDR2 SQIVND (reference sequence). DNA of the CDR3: TGTGCCAGTAGTCCACAGGGGGTGCGGTTTGGGGACACTGAAGCTTTCTTT. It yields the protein CASSPQGVRFGDTEAFF.

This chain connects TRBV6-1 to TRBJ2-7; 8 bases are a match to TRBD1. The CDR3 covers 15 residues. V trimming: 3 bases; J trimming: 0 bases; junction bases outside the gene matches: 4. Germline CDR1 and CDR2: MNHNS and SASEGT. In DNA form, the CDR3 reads TGTGCCAGCAGTGAGAGGACAGGGAACTCCTACGAGCAGTACTTC. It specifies CASSERTGNSYEQYF.

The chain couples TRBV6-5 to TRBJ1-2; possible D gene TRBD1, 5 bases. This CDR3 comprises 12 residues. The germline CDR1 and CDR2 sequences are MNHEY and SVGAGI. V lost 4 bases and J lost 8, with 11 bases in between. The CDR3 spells CASSFDSRGYTF. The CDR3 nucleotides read TGTGCCAGCAGTTTCGACAGCAGGGGCTACACCTTC.

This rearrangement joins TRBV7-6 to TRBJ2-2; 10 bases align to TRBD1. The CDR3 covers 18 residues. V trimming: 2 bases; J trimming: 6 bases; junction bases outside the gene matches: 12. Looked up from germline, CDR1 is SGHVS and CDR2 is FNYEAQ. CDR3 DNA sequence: TGTGCCAGCAGCTTATGGTCCAGAGACAGGGGGCTTCCCGGGGAGCTGTTTTTT. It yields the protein CASSLWSRDRGLPGELFF.